Listed below are T cell receptor beta chains from one sample, sequenced in a study of T cell responses to AZD1222 COVID-19 vaccine. Using immunoSEQ multiplex PCR, the repertoire was profiled, and TCRdb retains in-frame clones only, with some absent. The sample lists about 85,000 clones, just over 85% seen once, with over 9% in the top ten. This specimen consisted of peripheral blood, obtained on day 0 of MenACWY control vaccination. The receptors were gathered from an adult in good health. Each CDR3 is given with its conserved first and last residue. Each record gives: clone size, D gene, J gene, V gene, CDR3 protein, CDR3 DNA. The D gene is left open where the match is weak. Size is omitted from some rows. Given values are once, few, many or a class for expanded clones.

clone_size: .
d_call: .
j_call: TRBJ1-2
v_call: TRBV5-1
cdr3_aa: CASSPDLGGYTF
cdr3_nt: TGCGCCAGCAGCCCGGACCTAGGAGGCTACACCTTC

clone_size: .
d_call: .
j_call: TRBJ2-3
v_call: TRBV7-2
cdr3_aa: CASSLIRSDTQYF
cdr3_nt: TGTGCCAGCAGCTTGATTAGATCAGATACGCAGTATTTT

clone_size: .
d_call: .
j_call: TRBJ2-6
v_call: TRBV3-1/TRBV3-2
cdr3_aa: CASSLQGTGSGANVLTF
cdr3_nt: TGTGCCAGCAGCCTCCAGGGGACGGGCTCTGGGGCCAACGTCCTGACTTTC

clone_size: .
d_call: TRBD1
j_call: TRBJ1-1
v_call: TRBV29-1
cdr3_aa: CSVLWDRGSTEAFF
cdr3_nt: TGCAGCGTACTTTGGGACAGGGGCTCAACTGAAGCTTTCTTT

clone_size: .
d_call: .
j_call: TRBJ1-5
v_call: TRBV5-5
cdr3_aa: CASSLVSSPRQPQHF
cdr3_nt: TGTGCCAGCAGCTTGGTTTCCTCCCCAAGACAGCCCCAGCATTTT

clone_size: .
d_call: .
j_call: TRBJ1-4
v_call: TRBV6-6
cdr3_aa: CASSRAMIGGATNEKLFF
cdr3_nt: TGTGCCAGCAGTCGGGCAATGATAGGGGGTGCAACTAATGAAAAACTGTTTTTT

clone_size: .
d_call: .
j_call: TRBJ2-2
v_call: TRBV11-3
cdr3_aa: CASSLGGSNTGELFF
cdr3_nt: TGTGCCAGCAGCTTGGGGGGATCTAACACCGGGGAGCTGTTTTTT

clone_size: .
d_call: .
j_call: TRBJ2-7
v_call: TRBV13
cdr3_aa: CASSRQTNYEQYF
cdr3_nt: TGTGCCAGCAGCCGACAGACTAACTACGAGCAGTACTTC

clone_size: few
d_call: TRBD1
j_call: TRBJ2-5
v_call: TRBV2
cdr3_aa: CASSETGQGARETQYF
cdr3_nt: TGTGCCAGCAGTGAGACGGGACAGGGGGCAAGGGAGACCCAGTACTTC

clone_size: .
d_call: TRBD2
j_call: TRBJ2-7
v_call: TRBV5-1
cdr3_aa: CASSIGTSGVYEQYF
cdr3_nt: TGCGCCAGCAGCATTGGGACTAGCGGGGTCTACGAGCAGTACTTC

clone_size: .
d_call: .
j_call: TRBJ2-7
v_call: TRBV28
cdr3_aa: CASSWGRTTLSYEQYF
cdr3_nt: TGTGCCAGCAGTTGGGGGAGGACTACCTTATCCTACGAGCAGTACTTC

clone_size: .
d_call: .
j_call: TRBJ1-3
v_call: TRBV6-5
cdr3_aa: CASSNGGNTIYF
cdr3_nt: TGTGCCAGCTCCAATGGGGGAAACACCATATATTTT

clone_size: .
d_call: TRBD1
j_call: TRBJ1-3
v_call: TRBV5-1
cdr3_aa: CASSWGTEPGNTIYF
cdr3_nt: TGCGCCAGCAGCTGGGGGACAGAACCTGGAAACACCATATATTTT

clone_size: .
d_call: TRBD1
j_call: TRBJ2-1
v_call: TRBV3-1/TRBV3-2
cdr3_aa: CASSHRPPGQGYNEQFF
cdr3_nt: TGTGCCAGCAGCCACCGACCTCCGGGACAGGGCTACAATGAGCAGTTCTTC

clone_size: few
d_call: TRBD2
j_call: TRBJ2-7
v_call: TRBV20-1
cdr3_aa: CSASGVGGVSYEQYF
cdr3_nt: TGCAGTGCTAGTGGGGTGGGAGGGGTCTCCTACGAGCAGTACTTC

clone_size: .
d_call: .
j_call: TRBJ1-4
v_call: TRBV2
cdr3_aa: CASGPRAEVEKLFF
cdr3_nt: TGTGCCAGCGGACCGCGGGCGGAGGTCGAAAAACTGTTTTTT